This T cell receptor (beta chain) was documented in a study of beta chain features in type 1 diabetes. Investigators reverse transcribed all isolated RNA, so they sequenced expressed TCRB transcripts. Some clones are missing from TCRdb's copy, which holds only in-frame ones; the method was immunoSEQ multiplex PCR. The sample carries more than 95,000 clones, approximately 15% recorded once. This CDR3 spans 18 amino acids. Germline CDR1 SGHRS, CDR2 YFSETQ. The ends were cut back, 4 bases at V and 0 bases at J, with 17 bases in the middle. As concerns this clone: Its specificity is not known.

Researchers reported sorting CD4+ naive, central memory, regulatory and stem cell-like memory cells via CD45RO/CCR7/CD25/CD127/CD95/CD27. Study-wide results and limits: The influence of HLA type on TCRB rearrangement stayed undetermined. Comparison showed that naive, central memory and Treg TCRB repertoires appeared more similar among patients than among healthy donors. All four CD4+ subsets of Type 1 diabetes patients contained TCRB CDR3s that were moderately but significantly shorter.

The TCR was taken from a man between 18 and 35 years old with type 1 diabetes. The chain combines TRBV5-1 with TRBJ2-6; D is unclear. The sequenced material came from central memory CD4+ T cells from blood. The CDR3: CASSPDHPQRSGANVLTF. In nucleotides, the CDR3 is TGCGCCAGCAGCCCGGACCACCCCCAACGCTCTGGGGCCAACGTCCTGACTTTC.